These 13 T cell receptor beta chains originate from one sample sequenced in a study of cytomegalovirus exposure and HLA in healthy donors. The protocol was immunoSEQ multiplex PCR, while the TCRdb copy is restricted to in-frame clones and leaves out a portion. The table shows 100,000 to 150,000 clones, with 80% to 90% occurring only once. Sequencing was carried out using PBMCs. These receptors were collected from a woman under 30 in good health and CMV-seronegative.

V is TRBV19 and J is TRBJ2-1; TRBD2 is a possible D gene (5 bases). Deletions cut 8 bases from V and 0 bases from J, with 14 bases between. Germline V gives CDR1 LNHDA, CDR2 SQIVND (reference sequence). The CDR3 is 15 residues long. CDR3 protein: CASGGRPSSYNEQFF. CDR3 coding DNA: TGTGCCAGTGGAGGACGGCCGAGCTCCTACAATGAGCAGTTCTTC.

This clone appeared once. The chain links TRBV19 to TRBJ1-1; TRBD1 matches at 9 bases. The CDR3 is made up of 20 amino acids. J lost 10 bases, V lost 4 bases, and 28 bases had no gene match. Germline V gives CDR1 LNHDA, CDR2 SQIVND (reference sequence). The CDR3 DNA is TGTGCCAGTAGTAGACAGGGACAGGGCGGTATACGCGGTCAAGGAAGAGGAGCTTTCTTT. Its translation: CASSRQGQGGIRGQGRGAFF.

In its sample, this clone was seen once. The chain carries TRBV6-5 and TRBJ2-7, with D hard to call. This CDR3 comprises 14 residues. Trimming cost V 5 bases and J 3 bases, with 14 bases left between them. CDR1 MNHEY and CDR2 SVGAGI come from the germline V gene. As DNA, the CDR3 is TGTGCCAGCAGTCGAACCCTACTCGGCTACGAGCAGTACTTC. Its translation: CASSRTLLGYEQYF.

V gene TRBV5-1 combines with J gene TRBJ1-1; D call uncertain. The V gene lost 3 bases and the J gene lost 5 bases, with 20 bases spanning the gap. The CDR3 covers 16 residues. The germline gives CDR1 SGHRS, CDR2 YFSETQ. The CDR3 region is CASSSGSTGMRTEAFF. The CDR3 DNA reads TGCGCCAGCAGCTCCGGGTCTACCGGGATGAGAACTGAAGCTTTCTTT.

This chain joins TRBV5-4 and TRBJ1-1; 8 nucleotides line up with TRBD1. This CDR3 has 15 residues. V lost 4 bases, J lost 1 base, and 6 bases stayed unmatched. The germline V gene has CDR1 SGHNT and CDR2 YYREEE (reference sequence). The CDR3 protein is CASSPTGDPNTEAFF. CDR3 in DNA: TGTGCCAGCAGCCCGACAGGGGACCCGAACACTGAAGCTTTCTTT. The entire variable domain, with the rest obtained from reference TRBV5-4 and TRBJ1-1, is as follows: ETGVTQSPTHLIKTRGQQVTLRCSSQSGHNTVSWYQQALGQGPQFIFQYYREEENGRGNFPPRFSGLQFPNYSSELNVNALELDDSALYLCASSPTGDPNTEAFFGQGTRLTVV.

This chain links TRBV5-1 with TRBJ2-1, with 12 bases lining up with TRBD2. The J segment lost 0 bases and the V segment lost 5 bases, leaving 6 bases of the junction unmatched. The CDR3 sequence is 17 residues long. Germline CDR1 SGHRS, CDR2 YFSETQ. The CDR3 loop is CASSRLAGANSYNEQFF. The DNA for the CDR3 is TGCGCCAGCAGTAGACTAGCGGGGGCCAACTCCTACAATGAGCAGTTCTTC.

The gene calls are TRBV5-1 and TRBJ1-1; D not certain. The germline V and J ends were trimmed by 0 bases and 8 bases, with 11 bases remaining between them. The CDR3 has 13 amino acids. From germline, CDR1 is SGHRS and CDR2 YFSETQ. In DNA form, the CDR3 reads TGCGCCAGCAGCTTGGGCTTACGCCAGGAAGCTTTCTTT. The encoded protein is CASSLGLRQEAFF.

The chain employs TRBV2 and TRBJ1-1, with D perhaps TRBD1 (5 bases). Trimming cost V 7 bases and J 3 bases, with 15 bases left between them. The CDR3 is made up of 14 amino acids. Germline CDR1 reads SNHLY; CDR2 reads FYNNEI. CDR3 bases: TGTGCCAGCACCTTCGGGGGTTCGTACACTGAAGCTTTCTTT. The encoded protein is CASTFGGSYTEAFF.

This chain's CDR3 is CARQLAGLDTQYF. In nucleotides, the CDR3 is TGCGCCAGACAACTAGCGGGGTTAGATACGCAGTATTTT. This rearrangement joins TRBV10-1 to TRBJ2-3; 10 bases map to TRBD2. V shed 9 bases, J shed 5 bases, and the junction held 5 bases outside the gene matches. Germline loops: CDR1 WNHNN, CDR2 SYGVQD (reference sequence). The CDR3 totals 13 residues.

This chain joins TRBV5-1 and TRBJ1-1, with D possibly matching TRBD1 (5 bases). CDR1 SGHRS and CDR2 YFSETQ come from the germline V gene. V was clipped by 2 bases and J by 5 bases, with 16 bases between them. This CDR3 has 15 residues. The CDR3 protein is CASSLGDSGGTEAFF. Here the CDR3 DNA reads TGCGCCAGCAGCTTAGGGGATTCCGGGGGAACTGAAGCTTTCTTT. Full variable domain (remainder filled in from reference TRBV5-1 and TRBJ1-1): KAGVTQTPRYLIKTRGQQVTLSCSPISGHRSVSWYQQTPGQGLQFLFEYFSETQRNKGNFPGRFSGRQFSNSRSEMNVSTLELGDSALYLCASSLGDSGGTEAFFGQGTRLTVV.

This sequence joins TRBV5-1 and TRBJ1-1; D might be TRBD1 (6 bases). CDR1 and CDR2 (germline): SGHRS, YFSETQ. The V gene lost 5 bases and the J gene lost 1 base, with 9 bases spanning the gap. This CDR3 is 13 amino acids long. CDR3 sequence reads: CASRPGQNTEAFF. The CDR3, as DNA: TGCGCCAGCAGACCGGGACAGAACACTGAAGCTTTCTTT. Together with reference TRBV5-1 and TRBJ1-1, the CDR3 gives the full variable domain: KAGVTQTPRYLIKTRGQQVTLSCSPISGHRSVSWYQQTPGQGLQFLFEYFSETQRNKGNFPGRFSGRQFSNSRSEMNVSTLELGDSALYLCASRPGQNTEAFFGQGTRLTVV.

This clone was counted between two and nine times. This sequence joins TRBV27 and TRBJ1-6; perhaps TRBD1 as D (6 bases). The germline V gene has CDR1 MNHEY and CDR2 SMNVEV (reference sequence). The V gene lost 3 bases and the J gene lost 5 bases, with 11 bases spanning the gap. The CDR3 is 15 amino acids. CDR3 loop: CASSLGANDNSPLHF. CDR3 nucleotides: TGTGCCAGCAGTTTGGGGGCTAATGATAATTCACCCCTCCACTTT.

The chain combines TRBV6-6 with TRBJ1-6, with D uncertain. The CDR3 totals 16 residues. Germline CDR1 is MNHNY and CDR2 is SVGAGI (reference sequence). Trimming pared 2 bases from V and 0 bases from J, leaving 8 bases between. CDR3 loop: CASSYIRSSYNSPLHF. DNA for the CDR3: TGTGCCAGCAGTTACATCCGCAGCTCCTATAATTCACCCCTCCACTTT.